The text below deals with one T cell receptor (beta chain). The method was immunoSEQ multiplex PCR; TCRdb's version includes in-frame clones alone and lacks a portion of them. The data hold approximately 88,000 clones, with approximately 92% observed a single time. This sample was taken from a study of T cell changes during pregnancy in multiple sclerosis. The sample here was peripheral blood, taken in the first trimester of pregnancy. The receptor comes from a female donor with multiple sclerosis, enrolled in a pregnancy study.

The CDR3 DNA is TGTGCCAGCAGCCAAGATTGGGGAGGGCCCCCCGGGGAGCTGTTTTTT. Amino acids: CASSQDWGGPPGELFF. This rearrangement joins TRBV4-2 to TRBJ2-2; 7 nucleotides match TRBD2. This CDR3 contains 16 residues. After removal of 0 bases from V and 6 bases from J, the junction contained 7 bases not matched to a gene. Germline loops: CDR1 LGHNA, CDR2 YNFKEQ.